The present TCR beta chain was sequenced within a study of blood T cells in healthy people across ages. General study points: Per-million-T-cell TCR beta diversity fell roughly linearly with age. Estimated diversity that came from one million T cells was considered an underestimate. Comparison with aged donors showed that long-lived donors had more naive CD4+ cells and higher diversity.

This clonotype has a handful of counts. Its target is not known. The authors ran a second PCR of about 6 to 11 cycles using a sample-barcoded 5' primer and a J-beta primer mix. Each TCR beta cDNA got a 12-nucleotide random molecular identifier. Using its own MiXCR run on the 5' RACE reads, TCRdb lists one record per CDR3 protein. The table includes roughly 1.5 million distinct CDR3 sequences, approximately 39% detected once. The CDR3 spans 13 residues. V dropped 1 base and J dropped 10 bases, with 10 bases sitting between them. From germline, CDR1 is SEHNR and CDR2 FQNEAQ (reference sequence). The rearrangement joins TRBV7-9 to TRBJ1-4; D gene uncertain. The material sequenced was blood. This receptor was taken from a young woman in good health. DNA of the CDR3: TGTGCCAGCAGCTTAGGCCTCGGCGGAAAACTGTTTTTT. Protein sequence: CASSLGLGGKLFF.